This T cell receptor (beta chain) was sequenced in a study of neurological immune-mediated disorders. Via MiXCR, TCRdb re-called the 5' RACE reads, giving one row per CDR3 protein. The table has tens of thousands of distinct CDR3 sequences, about 4% seen once. Trimming stripped 3 bases from V and 3 bases from J, with 8 bases between. Germline V lookup: CDR1 SQVTM, CDR2 ANQGSEA. The CDR3 length is 13 residues. This clonotype came up many times. Its antigen is still unknown. Study observations and caveats: The most TCR clonal expansion was seen in HTLV-1-associated myelopathy, and the least was seen in multiple sclerosis, which fell below healthy controls.

The chain employs TRBV29-1 and TRBJ2-2; no reliable D call. This receptor was taken from a woman between 40 and 50 years old with multiple sclerosis. Sequencing was done on a sample of CD4+ T cells from blood. The CDR3 DNA reads TGCAGCGTTGAGACGTACTACACCGGGGAGCTGTTTTTT. Protein product: CSVETYYTGELFF.